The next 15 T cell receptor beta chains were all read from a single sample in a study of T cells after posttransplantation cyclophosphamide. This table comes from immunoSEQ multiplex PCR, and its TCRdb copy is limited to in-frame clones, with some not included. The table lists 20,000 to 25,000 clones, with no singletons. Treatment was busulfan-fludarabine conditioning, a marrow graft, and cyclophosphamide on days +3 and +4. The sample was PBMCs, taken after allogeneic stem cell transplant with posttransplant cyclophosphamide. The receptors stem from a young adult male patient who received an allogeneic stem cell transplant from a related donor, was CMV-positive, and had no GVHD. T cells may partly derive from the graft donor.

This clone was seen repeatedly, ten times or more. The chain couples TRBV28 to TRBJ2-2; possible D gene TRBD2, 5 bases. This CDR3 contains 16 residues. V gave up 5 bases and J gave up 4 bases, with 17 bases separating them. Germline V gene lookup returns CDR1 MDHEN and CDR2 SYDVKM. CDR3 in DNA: TGTGCCAGCAGTCCTCTACTAGGGATGACCACCGGGGAGCTGTTTTTT. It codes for CASSPLLGMTTGELFF.

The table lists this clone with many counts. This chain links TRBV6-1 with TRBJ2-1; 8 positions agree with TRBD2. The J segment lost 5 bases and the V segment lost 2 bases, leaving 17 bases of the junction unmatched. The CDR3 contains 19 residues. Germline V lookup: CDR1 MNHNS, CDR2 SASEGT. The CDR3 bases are TGTGCCAGCAGTGAACCCCATTCGTTTGAGCGGGGGCAAAACAATGAGCAGTTCTTC. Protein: CASSEPHSFERGQNNEQFF.

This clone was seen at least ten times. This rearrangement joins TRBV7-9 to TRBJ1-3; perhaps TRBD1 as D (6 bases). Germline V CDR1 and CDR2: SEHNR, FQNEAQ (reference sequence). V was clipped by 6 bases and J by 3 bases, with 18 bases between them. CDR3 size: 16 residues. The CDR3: CASSSSVTGFGNTIYF. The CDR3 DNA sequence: TGTGCCAGCAGTTCGAGCGTCACAGGGTTTGGAAACACCATATATTTT. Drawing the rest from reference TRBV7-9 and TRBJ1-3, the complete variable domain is DTGVSQNPRHKITKRGQNVTFRCDPISEHNRLYWYRQTLGQGPEFLTYFQNEAQLEKSRLLSDRFSAERPKGSFSTLEIQRTEQGDSAMYLCASSSSVTGFGNTIYFGEGSWLTVV.

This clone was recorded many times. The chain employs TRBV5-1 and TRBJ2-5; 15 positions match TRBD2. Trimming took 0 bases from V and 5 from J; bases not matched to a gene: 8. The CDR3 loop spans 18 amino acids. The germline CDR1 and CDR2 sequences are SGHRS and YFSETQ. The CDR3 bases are TGCGCCAGCAGCTTGGCTAGGACTAGCGGGGGGGCCCTTGAGACCCAGTACTTC. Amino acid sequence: CASSLARTSGGALETQYF. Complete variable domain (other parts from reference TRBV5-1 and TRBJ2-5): KAGVTQTPRYLIKTRGQQVTLSCSPISGHRSVSWYQQTPGQGLQFLFEYFSETQRNKGNFPGRFSGRQFSNSRSEMNVSTLELGDSALYLCASSLARTSGGALETQYFGPGTRLLVL.

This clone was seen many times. In DNA, the CDR3 is TGTGCCAGCAGTTTGACAGGGAGCTCCTACAATGAGCAGTTCTTC. This codes for CASSLTGSSYNEQFF. This sequence joins TRBV27 and TRBJ2-1; TRBD1 matches 7 bases. Germline V CDR1 and CDR2: MNHEY, SMNVEV (reference sequence). CDR3 length: 15 residues. V gave up 3 bases and J gave up 0 bases; unmatched junction bases: 2.

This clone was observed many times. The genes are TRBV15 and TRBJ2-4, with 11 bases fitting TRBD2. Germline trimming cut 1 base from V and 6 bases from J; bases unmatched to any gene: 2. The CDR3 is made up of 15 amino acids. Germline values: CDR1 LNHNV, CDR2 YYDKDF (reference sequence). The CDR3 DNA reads TGTGCCACCAGCAGAGCCGGGACTAGCGGAAACATTCAGTACTTC. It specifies CATSRAGTSGNIQYF.

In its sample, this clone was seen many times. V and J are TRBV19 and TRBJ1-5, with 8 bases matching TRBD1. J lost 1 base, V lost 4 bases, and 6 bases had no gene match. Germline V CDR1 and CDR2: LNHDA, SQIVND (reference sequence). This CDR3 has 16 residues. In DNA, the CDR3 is TGTGCCAGTAGTAGAGACAGGGGTAGCAGCAATCAGCCCCAGCATTTT. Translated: CASSRDRGSSNQPQHF. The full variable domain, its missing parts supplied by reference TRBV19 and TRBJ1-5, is DGGITQSPKYLFRKEGQNVTLSCEQNLNHDAMYWYRQDPGQGLRLIYYSQIVNDFQKGDIAEGYSVSREKKESFPLTVTSAQKNPTAFYLCASSRDRGSSNQPQHFGDGTRLSIL.

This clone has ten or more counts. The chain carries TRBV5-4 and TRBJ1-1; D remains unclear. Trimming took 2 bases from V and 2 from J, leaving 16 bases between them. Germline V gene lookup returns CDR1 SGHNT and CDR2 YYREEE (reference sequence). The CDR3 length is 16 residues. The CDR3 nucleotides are TGTGCCAGCAGCTTCGAGGGCGCAGGTCCAAACACTGAAGCTTTCTTT. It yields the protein CASSFEGAGPNTEAFF. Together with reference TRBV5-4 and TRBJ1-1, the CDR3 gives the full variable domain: ETGVTQSPTHLIKTRGQQVTLRCSSQSGHNTVSWYQQALGQGPQFIFQYYREEENGRGNFPPRFSGLQFPNYSSELNVNALELDDSALYLCASSFEGAGPNTEAFFGQGTRLTVV.

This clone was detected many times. In DNA, the CDR3 is TGTGCCAGCAGTTACTCGATGTCGGCAGGGGACATTCAGTACTTC. Translating it yields CASSYSMSAGDIQYF. The chain is built from TRBV6-5 and TRBJ2-4; the D gene is possibly TRBD1 (6 bases). Between the trimmed V and J ends, which lost 0 bases and 8 bases, there was a span of 14 bases. This CDR3 spans 15 amino acids. Germline CDR1 MNHEY, CDR2 SVGAGI.

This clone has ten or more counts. The CDR3 DNA follows: TGTGCCAGCAGCTCGACACATCAGCAAGAGACCCAGTACTTC. Protein: CASSSTHQQETQYF. The chain has TRBV7-3 and TRBJ2-5; the D is unclear. V gave up 4 bases and J gave up 2 bases, with 11 bases separating them. Germline V gene lookup returns CDR1 SGHTA and CDR2 FQGTGA. The CDR3 sequence is 14 residues long.

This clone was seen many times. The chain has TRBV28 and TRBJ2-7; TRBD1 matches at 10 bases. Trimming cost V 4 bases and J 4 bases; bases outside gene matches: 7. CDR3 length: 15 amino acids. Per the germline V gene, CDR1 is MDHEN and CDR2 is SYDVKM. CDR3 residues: CASSWQDRGRYEQYF. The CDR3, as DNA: TGTGCCAGCAGTTGGCAGGACAGGGGGAGATACGAGCAGTACTTC.

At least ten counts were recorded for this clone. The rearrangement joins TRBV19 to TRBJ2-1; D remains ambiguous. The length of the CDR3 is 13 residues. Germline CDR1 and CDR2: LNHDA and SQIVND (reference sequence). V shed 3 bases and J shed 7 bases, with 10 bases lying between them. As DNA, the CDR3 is TGTGCCAGTAGTATGTATAGATCTAATGAGCAGTTCTTC. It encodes CASSMYRSNEQFF.

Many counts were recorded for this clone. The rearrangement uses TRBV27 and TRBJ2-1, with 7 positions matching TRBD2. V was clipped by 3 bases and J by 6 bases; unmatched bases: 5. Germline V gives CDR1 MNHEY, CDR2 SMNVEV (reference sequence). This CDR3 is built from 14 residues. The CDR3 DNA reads TGTGCCAGCAGTTTTGCGGGAGTGGTCAATGAGCAGTTCTTC. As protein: CASSFAGVVNEQFF.

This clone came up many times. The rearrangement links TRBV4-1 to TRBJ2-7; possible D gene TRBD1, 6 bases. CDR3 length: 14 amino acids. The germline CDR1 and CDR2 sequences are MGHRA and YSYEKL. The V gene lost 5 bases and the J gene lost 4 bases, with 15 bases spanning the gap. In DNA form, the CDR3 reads TGCGCCAGCAGCAATCCCGGACAGCGATACGAGCAGTACTTC. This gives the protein CASSNPGQRYEQYF.

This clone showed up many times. As DNA, the CDR3 is TGTGCCAGCAGCTTAGGACAGGGGGCTTCCTATGGCTACACCTTC. The encoded protein is CASSLGQGASYGYTF. The chain employs TRBV7-2 and TRBJ1-2; 10 bases agree with TRBD1. Trimming took 1 base from V and 4 from J; bases not matched to a gene: 3. Germline V gene lookup returns CDR1 SGHTA and CDR2 FQGNSA. The CDR3 spans 15 residues.